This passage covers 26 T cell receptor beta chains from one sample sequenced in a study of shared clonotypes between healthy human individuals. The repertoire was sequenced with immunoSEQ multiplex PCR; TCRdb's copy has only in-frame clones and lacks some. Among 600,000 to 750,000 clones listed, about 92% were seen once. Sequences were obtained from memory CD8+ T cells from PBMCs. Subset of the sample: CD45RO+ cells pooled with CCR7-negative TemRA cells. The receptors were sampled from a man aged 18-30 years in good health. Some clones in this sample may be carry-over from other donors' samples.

The CDR3 loop reads CASSVESYEQYF. For the CDR3, the DNA is TGCGCCAGCAGTGTGGAGTCCTACGAGCAGTACTTC. This chain joins TRBV10-2 and TRBJ2-7; unclear D gene. The germline V gene has CDR1 WSHSY and CDR2 SAAADI. Trimming pared 4 bases from V and 1 base from J, leaving 5 bases between. The CDR3 is 12 amino acids.

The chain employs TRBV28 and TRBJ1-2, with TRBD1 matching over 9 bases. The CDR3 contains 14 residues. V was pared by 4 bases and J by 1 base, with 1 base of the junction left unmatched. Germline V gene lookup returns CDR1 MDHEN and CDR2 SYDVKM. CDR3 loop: CASSWTGVNYGYTF. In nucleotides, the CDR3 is TGTGCCAGCAGTTGGACAGGGGTTAACTATGGCTACACCTTC.

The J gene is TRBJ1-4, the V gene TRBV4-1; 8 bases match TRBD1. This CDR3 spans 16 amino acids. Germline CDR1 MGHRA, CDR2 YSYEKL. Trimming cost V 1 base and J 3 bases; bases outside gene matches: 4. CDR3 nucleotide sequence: TGCGCCAGCAGCCAAGTCCGACAGGGGTCTAATGAAAAACTGTTTTTT. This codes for CASSQVRQGSNEKLFF.

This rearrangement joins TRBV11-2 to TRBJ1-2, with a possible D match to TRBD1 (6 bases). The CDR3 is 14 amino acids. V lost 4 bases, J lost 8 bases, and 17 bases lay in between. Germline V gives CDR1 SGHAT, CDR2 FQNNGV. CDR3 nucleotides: TGTGCCAGCAGCTCAGGACAGACCTATGAAGGCTACACCTTC. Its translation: CASSSGQTYEGYTF. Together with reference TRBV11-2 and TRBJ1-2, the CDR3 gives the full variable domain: EAGVAQSPRYKIIEKRQSVAFWCNPISGHATLYWYQQILGQGPKLLIQFQNNGVVDDSQLPKDRFSAERLKGVDSTLKIQPAKLEDSAVYLCASSSGQTYEGYTFGSGTRLTVV.

CDR3 residues: CASSTRQVQETQYF. CDR3 coding DNA: TGTGCCAGCAGTACTCGACAGGTACAAGAGACCCAGTACTTC. This chain joins TRBV28 and TRBJ2-5, with D perhaps TRBD1 (6 bases). The CDR3 runs to 14 residues. CDR1 is MDHEN, CDR2 SYDVKM, per germline. The V end lost 5 bases, the J end lost 2 bases, and 12 bases lay between the germline ends.

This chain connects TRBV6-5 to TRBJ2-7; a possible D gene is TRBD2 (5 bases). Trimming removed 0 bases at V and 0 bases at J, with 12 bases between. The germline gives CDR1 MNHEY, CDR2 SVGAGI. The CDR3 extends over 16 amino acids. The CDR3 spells CASSYSVGESSYEQYF. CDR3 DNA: TGTGCCAGCAGTTACTCGGTGGGAGAGAGCTCCTACGAGCAGTACTTC.

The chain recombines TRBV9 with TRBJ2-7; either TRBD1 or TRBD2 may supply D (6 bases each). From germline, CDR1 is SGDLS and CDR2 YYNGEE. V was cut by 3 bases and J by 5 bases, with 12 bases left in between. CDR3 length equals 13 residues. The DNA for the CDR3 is TGTGCCAGCAGCGGGCACAGGGAGGACGAGCAGTACTTC. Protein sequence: CASSGHREDEQYF.

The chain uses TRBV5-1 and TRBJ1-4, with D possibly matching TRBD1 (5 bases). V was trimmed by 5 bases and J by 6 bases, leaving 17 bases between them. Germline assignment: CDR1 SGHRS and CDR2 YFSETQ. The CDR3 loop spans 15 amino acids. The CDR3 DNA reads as TGCGCCAGCAGTCGTACGGGGGTCAGGGATGAAAAACTGTTTTTT. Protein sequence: CASSRTGVRDEKLFF.

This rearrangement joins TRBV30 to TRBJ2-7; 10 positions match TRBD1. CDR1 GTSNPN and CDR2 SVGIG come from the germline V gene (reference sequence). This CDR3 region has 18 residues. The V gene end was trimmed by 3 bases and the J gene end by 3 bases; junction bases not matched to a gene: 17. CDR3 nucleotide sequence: TGTGCCTGGAGCACCCGGGACAGGGGCCACCCGCTCAACTACGAGCAGTACTTC. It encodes CAWSTRDRGHPLNYEQYF.

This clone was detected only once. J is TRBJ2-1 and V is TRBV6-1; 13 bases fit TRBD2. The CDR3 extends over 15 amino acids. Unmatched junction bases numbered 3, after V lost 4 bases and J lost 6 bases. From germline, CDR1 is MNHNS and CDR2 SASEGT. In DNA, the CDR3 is TGTGCCAGCAGTGGGGGACTAGCGGGAACCAATGAGCAGTTCTTC. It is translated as CASSGGLAGTNEQFF.

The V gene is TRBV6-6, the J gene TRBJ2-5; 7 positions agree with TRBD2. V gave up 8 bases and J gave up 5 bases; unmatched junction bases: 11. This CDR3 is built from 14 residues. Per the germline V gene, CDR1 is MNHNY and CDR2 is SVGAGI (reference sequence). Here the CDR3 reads CASSPGGSRETQYF. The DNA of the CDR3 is TGTGCCAGCTCCCCGGGCGGGAGCCGGGAGACCCAGTACTTC.

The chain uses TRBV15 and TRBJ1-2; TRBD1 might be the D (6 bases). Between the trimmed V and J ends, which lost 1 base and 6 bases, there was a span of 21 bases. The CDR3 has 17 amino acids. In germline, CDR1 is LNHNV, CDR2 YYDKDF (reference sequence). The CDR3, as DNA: TGTGCCACCAGCAGAGCGAAGTGGATTGGGGGCGTCGATGGCTACACCTTC. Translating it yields CATSRAKWIGGVDGYTF. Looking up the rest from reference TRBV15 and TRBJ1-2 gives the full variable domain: DAMVIQNPRYQVTQFGKPVTLSCSQTLNHNVMYWYQQKSSQAPKLLFHYYDKDFNNEADTPDNFQSRRPNTSFCFLDIRSPGLGDTAMYLCATSRAKWIGGVDGYTFGSGTRLTVV.

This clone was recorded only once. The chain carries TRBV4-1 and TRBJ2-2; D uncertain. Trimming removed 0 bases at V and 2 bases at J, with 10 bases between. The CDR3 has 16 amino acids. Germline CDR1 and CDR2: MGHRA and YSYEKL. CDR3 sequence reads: CASSQDLRGNTGELFF. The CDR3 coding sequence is TGCGCCAGCAGCCAAGATCTTCGAGGTAACACCGGGGAGCTGTTTTTT.

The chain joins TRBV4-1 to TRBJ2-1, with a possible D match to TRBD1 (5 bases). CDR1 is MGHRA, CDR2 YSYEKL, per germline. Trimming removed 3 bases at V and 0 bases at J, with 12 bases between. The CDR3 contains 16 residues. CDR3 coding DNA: TGCGCCAGCAGCCACCTTTGGGGCGGCTCCTACAATGAGCAGTTCTTC. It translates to CASSHLWGGSYNEQFF.

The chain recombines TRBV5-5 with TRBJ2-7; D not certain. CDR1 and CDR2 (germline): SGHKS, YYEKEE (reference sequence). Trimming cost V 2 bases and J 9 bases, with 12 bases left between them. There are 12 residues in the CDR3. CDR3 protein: CASSFIPVGQYF. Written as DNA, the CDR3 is TGTGCCAGCAGCTTCATCCCGGTTGGGCAGTACTTC. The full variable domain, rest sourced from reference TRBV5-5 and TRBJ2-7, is DAGVTQSPTHLIKTRGQQVTLRCSPISGHKSVSWYQQVLGQGPQFIFQYYEKEERGRGNFPDRFSARQFPNYSSELNVNALLLGDSALYLCASSFIPVGQYFGPGTRLTVT.

The CDR3 nucleotides are TGTGCCAGCAGCGCGTCTATTGGAGATCAGCCCCAGCATTTT. Its translation: CASSASIGDQPQHF. The J gene is TRBJ1-5, the V gene TRBV7-9; D is undetermined. Germline loops: CDR1 SEHNR, CDR2 FQNEAQ (reference sequence). The CDR3 sequence is 14 residues long. V shed 5 bases and J shed 5 bases, with 13 bases lying between them.

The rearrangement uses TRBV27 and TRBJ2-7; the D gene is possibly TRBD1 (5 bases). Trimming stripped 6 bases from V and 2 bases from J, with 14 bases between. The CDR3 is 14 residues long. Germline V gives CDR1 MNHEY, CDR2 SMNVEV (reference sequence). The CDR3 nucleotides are TGTGCCAGCAGCCCTACGACAGTTACCTACGAGCAGTACTTC. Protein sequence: CASSPTTVTYEQYF.

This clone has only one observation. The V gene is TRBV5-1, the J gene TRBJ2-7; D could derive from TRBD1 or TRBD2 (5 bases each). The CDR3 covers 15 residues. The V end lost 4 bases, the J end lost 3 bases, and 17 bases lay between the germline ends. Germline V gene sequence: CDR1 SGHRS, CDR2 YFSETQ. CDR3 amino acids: CASSPVGAPGYEQYF. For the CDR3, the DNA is TGCGCCAGCAGCCCTGTCGGGGCGCCGGGCTACGAGCAGTACTTC.

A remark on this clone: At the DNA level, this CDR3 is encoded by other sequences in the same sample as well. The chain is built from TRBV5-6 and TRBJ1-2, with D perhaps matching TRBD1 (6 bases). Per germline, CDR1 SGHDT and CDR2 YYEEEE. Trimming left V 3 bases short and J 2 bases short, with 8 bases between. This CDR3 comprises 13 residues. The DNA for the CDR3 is TGTGCCAGCAGCTCCGGACAGAACTATGGCTACACCTTC. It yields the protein CASSSGQNYGYTF.

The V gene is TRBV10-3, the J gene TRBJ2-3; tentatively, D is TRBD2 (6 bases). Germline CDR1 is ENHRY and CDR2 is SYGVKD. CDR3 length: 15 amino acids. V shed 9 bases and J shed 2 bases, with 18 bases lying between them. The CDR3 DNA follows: TGTGCCATTTGGTCGGGGGTCGGGGTCACAGATACGCAGTATTTT. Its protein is CAIWSGVGVTDTQYF.

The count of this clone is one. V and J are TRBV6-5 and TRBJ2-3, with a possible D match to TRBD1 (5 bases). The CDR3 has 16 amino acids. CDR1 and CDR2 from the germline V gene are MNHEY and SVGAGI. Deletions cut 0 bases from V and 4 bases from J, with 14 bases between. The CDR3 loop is CASSYSKFRDPDTQYF. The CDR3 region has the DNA TGTGCCAGCAGTTACTCAAAGTTCAGGGATCCAGATACGCAGTATTTT.

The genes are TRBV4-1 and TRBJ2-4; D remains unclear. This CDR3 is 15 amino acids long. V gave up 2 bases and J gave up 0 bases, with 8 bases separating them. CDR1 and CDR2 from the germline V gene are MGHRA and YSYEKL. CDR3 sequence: CASSQTPLAKNIQYF. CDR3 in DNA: TGCGCCAGCAGCCAAACGCCCCTAGCCAAAAACATTCAGTACTTC.

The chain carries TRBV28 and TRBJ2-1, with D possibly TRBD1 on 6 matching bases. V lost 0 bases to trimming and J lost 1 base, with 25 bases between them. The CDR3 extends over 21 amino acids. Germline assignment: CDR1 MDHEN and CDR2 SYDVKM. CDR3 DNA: TGTGCCAGCAGTTTATGGGTCTGGTTCGGTTCGTCAGGGGAATCCTACAATGAGCAGTTCTTC. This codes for CASSLWVWFGSSGESYNEQFF.

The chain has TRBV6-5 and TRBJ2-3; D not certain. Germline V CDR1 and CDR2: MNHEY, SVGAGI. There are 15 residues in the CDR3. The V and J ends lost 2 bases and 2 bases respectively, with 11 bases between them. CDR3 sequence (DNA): TGTGCCAGCAGTTACGCCAGAATCCCCACAGATACGCAGTATTTT. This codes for CASSYARIPTDTQYF.

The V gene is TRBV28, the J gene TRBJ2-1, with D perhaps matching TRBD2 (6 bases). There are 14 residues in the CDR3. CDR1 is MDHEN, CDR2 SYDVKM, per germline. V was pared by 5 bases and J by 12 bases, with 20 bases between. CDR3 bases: TGTGCCAGCAGTACACCCGGGGCTAGCGAACCGCAGTTCTTC. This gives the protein CASSTPGASEPQFF.

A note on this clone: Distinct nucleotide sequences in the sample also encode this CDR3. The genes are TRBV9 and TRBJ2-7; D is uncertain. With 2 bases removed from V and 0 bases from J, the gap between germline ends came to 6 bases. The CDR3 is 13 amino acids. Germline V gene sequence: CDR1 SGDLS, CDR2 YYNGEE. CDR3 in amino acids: CASSVGASYEQYF. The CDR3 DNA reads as TGTGCCAGCAGCGTGGGTGCCTCCTACGAGCAGTACTTC.